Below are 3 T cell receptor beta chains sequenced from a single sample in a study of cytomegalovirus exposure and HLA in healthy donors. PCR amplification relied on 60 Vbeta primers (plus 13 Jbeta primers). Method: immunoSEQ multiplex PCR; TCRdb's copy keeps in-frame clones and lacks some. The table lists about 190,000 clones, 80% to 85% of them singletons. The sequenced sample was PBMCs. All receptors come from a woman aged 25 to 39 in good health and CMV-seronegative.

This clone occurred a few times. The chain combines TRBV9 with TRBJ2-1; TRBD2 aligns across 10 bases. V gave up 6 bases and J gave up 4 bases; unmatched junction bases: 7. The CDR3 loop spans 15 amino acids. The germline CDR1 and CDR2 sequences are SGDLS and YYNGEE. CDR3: CASNSGTSVYNEQFF. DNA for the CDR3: TGTGCCAGCAATTCGGGGACTAGCGTATACAATGAGCAGTTCTTC. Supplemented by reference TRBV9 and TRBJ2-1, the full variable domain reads DSGVTQTPKHLITATGQRVTLRCSPRSGDLSVYWYQQSLDQGLQFLIQYYNGEERAKGNILERFSAQQFPDLHSELNLSSLELGDSALYFCASNSGTSVYNEQFFGPGTRLTVL.

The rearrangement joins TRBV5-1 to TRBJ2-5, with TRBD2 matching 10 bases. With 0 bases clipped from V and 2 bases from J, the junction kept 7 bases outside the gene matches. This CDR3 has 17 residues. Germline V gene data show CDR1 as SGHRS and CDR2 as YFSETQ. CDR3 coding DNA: TGCGCCAGCAGCTTGGTAGGGCTAGCGGGAGTACAAGAGACCCAGTACTTC. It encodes CASSLVGLAGVQETQYF.

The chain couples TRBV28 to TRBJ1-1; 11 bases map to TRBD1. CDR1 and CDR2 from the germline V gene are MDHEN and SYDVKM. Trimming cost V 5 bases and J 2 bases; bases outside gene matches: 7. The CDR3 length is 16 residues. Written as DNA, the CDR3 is TGTGCCAGCAGTCGCGGACAGGGGGCCGTAAACACTGAAGCTTTCTTT. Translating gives CASSRGQGAVNTEAFF. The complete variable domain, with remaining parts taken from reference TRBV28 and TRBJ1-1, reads DVKVTQSSRYLVKRTGEKVFLECVQDMDHENMFWYRQDPGLGLRLIYFSYDVKMKEKGDIPEGYSVSREKKERFSLILESASTNQTSMYLCASSRGQGAVNTEAFFGQGTRLTVV.